This T cell receptor beta chain came from a study of response to subunit inactivated influenza vaccine. This clonotype was seen only a few times. Antigen: not known. Trimming stripped 3 bases from V and 1 base from J, with 12 bases between. The CDR3 is 15 residues long. Study-wide results and limits: T cells newly recruited by each seasonal influenza vaccination are few, the authors suggested.

TCRdb analysed the RT-PCR reads with MiXCR anew, one entry per CDR3 protein. In the table there are more than 700,000 distinct CDR3 sequences, around 20% of which are singletons. This sequence joins TRBV12-3 or TRBV12-4 and TRBJ1-1; D not certain. Sequencing was performed on PBMCs from blood, taken around 5 days after vaccination. The source of this sequence is a man aged 50 to 59 who received an inactivated influenza vaccine. The CDR3, as DNA: TGTGCCAGCAGTTTTAGGTCCCCCGGGAACACTGAAGCTTTCTTT. This translates into CASSFRSPGNTEAFF.